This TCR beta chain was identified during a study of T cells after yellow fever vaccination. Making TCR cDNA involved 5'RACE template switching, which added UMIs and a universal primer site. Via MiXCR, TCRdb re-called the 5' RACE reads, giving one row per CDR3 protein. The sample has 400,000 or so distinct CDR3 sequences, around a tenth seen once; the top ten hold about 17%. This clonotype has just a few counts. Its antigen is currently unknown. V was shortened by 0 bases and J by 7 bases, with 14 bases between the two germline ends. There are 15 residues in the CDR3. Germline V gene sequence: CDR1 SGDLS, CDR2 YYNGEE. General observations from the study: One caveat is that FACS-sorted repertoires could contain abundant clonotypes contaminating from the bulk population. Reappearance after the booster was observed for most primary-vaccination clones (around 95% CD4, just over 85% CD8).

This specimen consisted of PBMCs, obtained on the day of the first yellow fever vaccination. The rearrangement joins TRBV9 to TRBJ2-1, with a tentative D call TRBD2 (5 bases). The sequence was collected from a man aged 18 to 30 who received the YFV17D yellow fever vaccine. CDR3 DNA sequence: TGTGCCAGCAGCGTAGGGGTCGGGGTGGGGAATGAGCAGTTCTTC. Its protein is CASSVGVGVGNEQFF.